The 24 T cell receptor beta chains presented below share a single source sample, sequenced in a study of spatial heterogeneity in lung cancer. In TCRdb, the 5' RACE reads were re-called with MiXCR into one record per CDR3 protein. The sample has 40,000 to 50,000 distinct CDR3 sequences, roughly 15% seen once. As to time point: sample taken at primary tumor resection. Source: PBMCs, taken at surgery. The receptors were gathered from a male donor with early-stage non-small cell lung cancer.

The table lists this clonotype with many counts. The gene calls are TRBV7-3 and TRBJ2-7, with 10 bases identical to TRBD2. This CDR3 contains 18 residues. Germline CDR1 and CDR2: SGHTA and FQGTGA. The ends lost 2 bases at V and 2 bases at J; junction bases unmatched: 12. CDR3 sequence (DNA): TGTGCCAGCAGCTTAGCGGCTAGCGGGAGAGGGGCAACCTACGAGCAGTACTTC. It specifies CASSLAASGRGATYEQYF.

The chain joins TRBV20-1 to TRBJ1-2, with a tentative D call TRBD1 (5 bases). Trimming shortened V by 3 bases and J by 1 base, and 9 bases separated the two germline ends. The V gene's germline CDR1 is DFQATT and CDR2 SNEGSKA (reference sequence). The CDR3 spans 13 residues. CDR3 DNA sequence: TGCAGTGCTAGTGCGACAGTTAACTATGGCTACACCTTC. This encodes CSASATVNYGYTF.

This clonotype occurred once. This chain links TRBV7-8 with TRBJ2-1; the D is unclear. The V end lost 3 bases, the J end lost 7 bases, and 10 bases lay between the germline ends. This CDR3 region has 13 residues. Germline V gene lookup returns CDR1 SGHVS and CDR2 FQNEAQ. Written as DNA, the CDR3 is TGTGCCAGCAGCTTCTTTAGAACGAATGAGCAGTTCTTC. This translates into CASSFFRTNEQFF.

This clonotype was observed many times. This chain links TRBV28 with TRBJ2-1, with 9 bases fitting TRBD2. This CDR3 is built from 16 residues. Germline V gene sequence: CDR1 MDHEN, CDR2 SYDVKM. J lost 3 bases, V lost 4 bases, and 7 bases had no gene match. The CDR3 loop is CASSSPAGGLYNEQFF. The CDR3 nucleotides are TGTGCCAGCAGTTCCCCGGCGGGAGGGCTCTACAATGAGCAGTTCTTC.

This clonotype was observed at least ten times. The chain is built from TRBV29-1 and TRBJ1-1; D ambiguous. The germline V gene encodes CDR1 SQVTM and CDR2 ANQGSEA. The CDR3 has 13 amino acids. Trimming stripped 7 bases from V and 0 bases from J, with 12 bases between. The CDR3 nucleotides are TGCAGCGCTGGAGGGCCGTTGAACACTGAAGCTTTCTTT. Residues: CSAGGPLNTEAFF.

This clonotype showed up many times. For the CDR3, the DNA is TGTGCCAGCAGCTTAGTGACAGGGGTCGGCACCGGGGAGCTGTTTTTT. Protein product: CASSLVTGVGTGELFF. This chain links TRBV11-2 with TRBJ2-2; 8 positions match TRBD1. Per the germline V gene, CDR1 is SGHAT and CDR2 is FQNNGV. This CDR3 is built from 16 residues. V lost 1 base, J lost 4 bases, and 5 bases stayed unmatched.

The rearrangement links TRBV5-6 to TRBJ1-2; no clear D. The CDR3 is 15 residues long. Per germline, CDR1 SGHDT and CDR2 YYEEEE. V lost 6 bases to trimming and J lost 4 bases, with 19 bases between them. CDR3 DNA sequence: TGTGCCAGCATGGGGTACACTTACCTTTCCTATGGCTACACCTTC. Its translation is CASMGYTYLSYGYTF.

This clonotype came up a few times. The chain couples TRBV5-1 to TRBJ1-1; weak D call: TRBD1 (6 bases). The germline CDR1 and CDR2 sequences are SGHRS and YFSETQ. V lost 0 bases and J 1 base, leaving 10 bases between the germline ends. The CDR3 is made up of 15 amino acids. This chain's CDR3 is CASSLVAGENTEAFF. The CDR3, as DNA: TGCGCCAGCAGCTTGGTGGCAGGGGAGAACACTGAAGCTTTCTTT.

The rearrangement links TRBV29-1 to TRBJ2-3; D is unclear. This CDR3 is built from 11 residues. V was clipped by 8 bases and J by 0 bases, with 6 bases between them. Germline V lookup: CDR1 SQVTM, CDR2 ANQGSEA. In nucleotides, the CDR3 is TGCAGCACGCGAAGCACAGATACGCAGTATTTT. Its translation is CSTRSTDTQYF.

This chain links TRBV29-1 with TRBJ2-5; tentatively, D is TRBD1 (6 bases). Germline V gives CDR1 SQVTM, CDR2 ANQGSEA. CDR3 length: 15 residues. Trimming removed 6 bases from V and 3 bases from J, with 20 bases in between. CDR3 coding DNA: TGCAGCGTCGATCGACGGGACAAATACGAAGAGACCCAGTACTTC. As protein: CSVDRRDKYEETQYF.

CDR3 bases: TGCAGCGTCCGACAGGGGGAGGCCACTGAAGCTTTCTTT. This sequence encodes CSVRQGEATEAFF. The V call is TRBV29-1, the J call TRBJ1-1, with 9 bases aligning to TRBD1. Trimming removed 6 bases from V and 4 bases from J; junction bases left unmatched: 6. CDR1 and CDR2 from the germline V gene are SQVTM and ANQGSEA. The CDR3 contains 13 residues.

The chain links TRBV11-2 to TRBJ2-1, with D tentatively TRBD2 (6 bases). Germline V gene lookup returns CDR1 SGHAT and CDR2 FQNNGV. V dropped 2 bases and J dropped 0 bases, with 11 bases sitting between them. The CDR3 covers 16 residues. CDR3 DNA: TGTGCCAGCAGCTTATCGGGGGTCAGCTCCTACAATGAGCAGTTCTTC. Its translation is CASSLSGVSSYNEQFF.

Concerning this clonotype itself: At one end, the junction sequence differs from germline, possibly due to a read error. The genes are TRBV20-1 and TRBJ1-3; possible D gene TRBD1, 5 bases. The CDR3 covers 14 residues. The germline V gene encodes CDR1 DFQATT and CDR2 SNEGSKA (reference sequence). CDR3 protein: CSARGWGEGNTIYF. The CDR3, as DNA: TGCAGTGCAAGAGGTTGGGGCGAAGGAAACACCATATATTTT.

The rearrangement links TRBV10-1 to TRBJ2-3; 9 bases line up with TRBD1. The germline V gene has CDR1 WNHNN and CDR2 SYGVQD (reference sequence). The junction had 8 bases not matched to a gene; V was cut back by 8 bases and J by 2 bases. CDR3 size: 15 residues. CDR3 in amino acids: CASDSGTGFTDTQYF. CDR3 coding DNA: TGCGCCAGCGACTCCGGGACAGGGTTCACAGATACGCAGTATTTT.

This clonotype was observed many times. The rearrangement links TRBV20-1 to TRBJ2-7, with D tentatively TRBD1 (5 bases). The V gene's germline CDR1 is DFQATT and CDR2 SNEGSKA (reference sequence). CDR3 size: 12 residues. V was cut by 4 bases and J by 7 bases, with 14 bases left in between. In DNA form, the CDR3 reads TGCAGTGCTACGAATACAGGAGCTGAGCAGTACTTC. This encodes CSATNTGAEQYF.

This clonotype was seen at least ten times. The chain joins TRBV28 to TRBJ1-1; TRBD1 might be the D (5 bases). CDR1 and CDR2 from the germline V gene are MDHEN and SYDVKM. The V gene lost 5 bases and the J gene lost 1 base, with 14 bases spanning the gap. The CDR3 is made up of 15 amino acids. CDR3 in amino acids: CASSTSTETNTEAFF. The CDR3 DNA is TGTGCCAGCAGTACCTCGACAGAGACGAACACTGAAGCTTTCTTT.

This clonotype was picked up a small number of times. The rearrangement links TRBV5-1 to TRBJ2-3; D possibly corresponds to TRBD2 (5 bases). The germline V gene encodes CDR1 SGHRS and CDR2 YFSETQ. This CDR3 is built from 14 residues. V was shortened by 4 bases and J by 5 bases, with 14 bases between the two germline ends. Here the CDR3 reads CASSRRMLVDTQYF. The CDR3 coding sequence is TGCGCCAGCAGCAGGAGGATGCTGGTAGATACGCAGTATTTT.

The CDR3 DNA reads TGCGCCAGCAGCTCCACGGGACACAGCTCCTACGAGCAGTACTTC. Protein: CASSSTGHSSYEQYF. The V gene is TRBV4-1, the J gene TRBJ2-7; D might be TRBD1 (6 bases). CDR1 MGHRA and CDR2 YSYEKL come from the germline V gene. Between the trimmed V and J ends, which lost 5 bases and 0 bases, there was a span of 14 bases. CDR3 length equals 15 residues.

The chain links TRBV5-6 to TRBJ2-5; D is possibly TRBD2 (5 bases). Germline V gene data show CDR1 as SGHDT and CDR2 as YYEEEE. V was shortened by 5 bases and J by 2 bases, with 10 bases between the two germline ends. The CDR3 length is 13 residues. The CDR3 protein is CASRYTSQETQYF. DNA of the CDR3: TGTGCCAGCAGATACACTAGTCAAGAGACCCAGTACTTC. Full variable domain (missing parts from reference TRBV5-6 and TRBJ2-5): DAGVTQSPTHLIKTRGQQVTLRCSPKSGHDTVSWYQQALGQGPQFIFQYYEEEERQRGNFPDRFSGHQFPNYSSELNVNALLLGDSALYLCASRYTSQETQYFGPGTRLLVL.

The V call is TRBV19, the J call TRBJ2-7; TRBD1 matches 8 bases. The germline CDR1 and CDR2 sequences are LNHDA and SQIVND (reference sequence). V was clipped by 7 bases and J by 3 bases; unmatched bases: 8. This CDR3 contains 14 residues. The CDR3 reads CASTPGQGGYEQYF. The CDR3 nucleotides are TGTGCCAGTACCCCCGGACAGGGCGGCTACGAGCAGTACTTC. Full variable domain (missing parts from reference TRBV19 and TRBJ2-7): DGGITQSPKYLFRKEGQNVTLSCEQNLNHDAMYWYRQDPGQGLRLIYYSQIVNDFQKGDIAEGYSVSREKKESFPLTVTSAQKNPTAFYLCASTPGQGGYEQYFGPGTRLTVT.

The rearrangement joins TRBV20-1 to TRBJ2-5, with 7 positions matching TRBD1. CDR1 and CDR2 from the germline V gene are DFQATT and SNEGSKA (reference sequence). This CDR3 is 12 amino acids long. The J segment lost 0 bases and the V segment lost 6 bases, leaving 1 base of the junction unmatched. CDR3 region: CSADRDQETQYF. The CDR3 coding sequence is TGCAGTGCCGACAGGGACCAAGAGACCCAGTACTTC.

The gene calls are TRBV7-8 and TRBJ2-2; D possibly uses TRBD1 or TRBD2 (5 bases each). This CDR3 has 15 amino acids. V lost 1 base and J 4 bases, leaving 10 bases between the germline ends. Germline loops: CDR1 SGHVS, CDR2 FQNEAQ. CDR3 sequence: CASSLVQGPTGELFF. For the CDR3, the DNA is TGTGCCAGCAGCTTAGTGCAGGGACCCACCGGGGAGCTGTTTTTT. Drawing the rest from reference TRBV7-8 and TRBJ2-2, the complete variable domain is GAGVSQSPRYKVAKRGQDVALRCDPISGHVSLFWYQQALGQGPEFLTYFQNEAQLDKSGLPSDRFFAERPEGSVSTLKIQRTQQEDSAVYLCASSLVQGPTGELFFGEGSRLTVL.

V usage is TRBV12-3 or TRBV12-4 and J usage is TRBJ1-5; D unresolved. V lost 3 bases and J lost 5, with 11 bases in between. The length of the CDR3 is 14 residues. Written as DNA, the CDR3 is TGTGCCAGCAGTTTCTTGAGTTCGGATCAGCCCCAGCATTTT. Its translation is CASSFLSSDQPQHF.

This clonotype was recorded a few times. The chain couples TRBV7-2 to TRBJ2-7; TRBD2 matches at 11 bases. Germline CDR1 reads SGHTA; CDR2 reads FQGNSA. Germline trimming cut 5 bases from V and 2 bases from J; bases unmatched to any gene: 5. CDR3 length: 15 residues. CDR3 nucleotide sequence: TGTGCCAGCAGCATAATTAGCGGGGGGGCCTACGAGCAGTACTTC. Its protein product is CASSIISGGAYEQYF.